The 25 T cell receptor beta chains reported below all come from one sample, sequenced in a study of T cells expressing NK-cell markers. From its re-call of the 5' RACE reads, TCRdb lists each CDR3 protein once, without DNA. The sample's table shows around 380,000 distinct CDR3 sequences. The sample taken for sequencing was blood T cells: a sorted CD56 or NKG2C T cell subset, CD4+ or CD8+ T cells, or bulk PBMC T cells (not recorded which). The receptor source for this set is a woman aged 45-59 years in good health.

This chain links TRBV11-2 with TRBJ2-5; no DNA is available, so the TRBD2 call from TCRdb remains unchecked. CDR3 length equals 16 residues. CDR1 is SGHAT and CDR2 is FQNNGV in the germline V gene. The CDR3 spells CASSLAGRAVGETQYF.

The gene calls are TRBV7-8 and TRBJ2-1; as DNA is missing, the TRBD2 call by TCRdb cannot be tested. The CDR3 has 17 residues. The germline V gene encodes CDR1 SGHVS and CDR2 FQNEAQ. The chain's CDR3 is CASSLGVGGASYNEQFF.

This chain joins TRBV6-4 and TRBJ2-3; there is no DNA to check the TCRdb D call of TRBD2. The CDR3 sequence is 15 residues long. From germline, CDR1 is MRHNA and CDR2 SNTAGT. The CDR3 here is CASESGRPHTDTQYF.

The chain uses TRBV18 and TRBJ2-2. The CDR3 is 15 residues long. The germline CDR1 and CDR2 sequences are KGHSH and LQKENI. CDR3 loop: CASSPLEVDTGELFF.

This CDR3 is CASSQMGQLTLESTDTQYF. The chain has TRBV4-1 and TRBJ2-3; the D call of TRBD1 rests on TCRdb alone, since no DNA is present to check it. Germline V lookup: CDR1 MGHRA, CDR2 YSYEKL. The CDR3 extends over 19 amino acids.

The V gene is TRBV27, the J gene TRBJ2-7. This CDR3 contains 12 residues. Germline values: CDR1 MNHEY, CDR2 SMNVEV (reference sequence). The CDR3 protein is CASSFNRYEQYF.

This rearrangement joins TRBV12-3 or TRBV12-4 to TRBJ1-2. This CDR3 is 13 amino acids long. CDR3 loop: CASSFGQTYGYTF.

The CDR3 reads CSATAPVRQPTDTQYF. This rearrangement joins TRBV20-1 to TRBJ2-3; the TCRdb D gene call, TRBD1, has no DNA to confirm it. This CDR3 is built from 16 residues. Germline values: CDR1 DFQATT, CDR2 SNEGSKA (reference sequence).

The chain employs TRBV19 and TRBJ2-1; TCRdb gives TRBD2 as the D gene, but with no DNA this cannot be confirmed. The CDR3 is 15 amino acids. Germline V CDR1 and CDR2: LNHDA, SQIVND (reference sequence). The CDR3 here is CASSSGPGSHNEQFF. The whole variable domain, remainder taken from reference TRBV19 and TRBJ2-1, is DGGITQSPKYLFRKEGQNVTLSCEQNLNHDAMYWYRQDPGQGLRLIYYSQIVNDFQKGDIAEGYSVSREKKESFPLTVTSAQKNPTAFYLCASSSGPGSHNEQFFGPGTRLTVL.

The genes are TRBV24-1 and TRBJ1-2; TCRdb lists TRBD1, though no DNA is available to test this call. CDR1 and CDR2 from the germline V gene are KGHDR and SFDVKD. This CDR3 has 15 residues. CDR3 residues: CATSDSGTEDYGYTF.

The CDR3 loop is CASSSPTSGRVGNEQFF. This rearrangement joins TRBV11-3 to TRBJ2-1; TCRdb returns TRBD2, unconfirmable since there is no DNA. The CDR3 extends over 17 amino acids. Germline V gives CDR1 SGHNT, CDR2 YENEEA.

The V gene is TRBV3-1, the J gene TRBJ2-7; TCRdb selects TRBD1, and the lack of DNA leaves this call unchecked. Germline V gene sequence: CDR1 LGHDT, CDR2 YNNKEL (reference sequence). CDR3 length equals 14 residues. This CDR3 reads CASSQMGPSYEQYF.

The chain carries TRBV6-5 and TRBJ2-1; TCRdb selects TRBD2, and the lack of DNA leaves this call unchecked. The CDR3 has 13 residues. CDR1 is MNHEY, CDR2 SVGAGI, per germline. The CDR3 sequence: CATRTSGIGEQFF.

The CDR3 sequence: CASSLEGVGGSELFF. V gene TRBV12-3 or TRBV12-4 combines with J gene TRBJ2-2; TCRdb proposes TRBD1, but this gene call is untestable without DNA. The CDR3 totals 15 residues.

The CDR3 sequence: CASILDGLAAYNEQFF. The genes are TRBV6-1 and TRBJ2-1; TCRdb designates TRBD2, a call that cannot be tested without DNA. This CDR3 is built from 16 residues. CDR1 and CDR2 (germline): MNHNS, SASEGT.

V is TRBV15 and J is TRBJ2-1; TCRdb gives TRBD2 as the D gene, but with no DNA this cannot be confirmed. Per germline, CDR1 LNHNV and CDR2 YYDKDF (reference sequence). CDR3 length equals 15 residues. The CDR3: CATSRAGLGDNEQFF. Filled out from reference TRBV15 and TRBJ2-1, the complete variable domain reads DAMVIQNPRYQVTQFGKPVTLSCSQTLNHNVMYWYQQKSSQAPKLLFHYYDKDFNNEADTPDNFQSRRPNTSFCFLDIRSPGLGDTAMYLCATSRAGLGDNEQFFGPGTRLTVL.

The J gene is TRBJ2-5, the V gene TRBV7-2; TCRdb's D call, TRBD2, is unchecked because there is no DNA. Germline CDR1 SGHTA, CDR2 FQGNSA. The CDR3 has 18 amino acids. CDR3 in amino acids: CASSSGWGSAGWRETQYF.

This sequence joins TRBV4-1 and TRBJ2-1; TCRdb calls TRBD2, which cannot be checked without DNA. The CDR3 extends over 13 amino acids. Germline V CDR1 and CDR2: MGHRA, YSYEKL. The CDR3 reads CASSQDAGRKQFF.

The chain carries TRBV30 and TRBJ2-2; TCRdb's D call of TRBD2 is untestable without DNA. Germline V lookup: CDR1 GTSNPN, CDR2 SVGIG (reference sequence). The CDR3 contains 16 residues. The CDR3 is CAWRDWTSGGPGELFF. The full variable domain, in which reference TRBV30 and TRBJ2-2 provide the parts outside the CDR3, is SQTIHQWPATLVQPVGSPLSLECTVEGTSNPNLYWYRQAAGRGLQLLFYSVGIGQISSEVPQNLSASRPQDRQFILSSKKLLLSDSGFYLCAWRDWTSGGPGELFFGEGSRLTVL.

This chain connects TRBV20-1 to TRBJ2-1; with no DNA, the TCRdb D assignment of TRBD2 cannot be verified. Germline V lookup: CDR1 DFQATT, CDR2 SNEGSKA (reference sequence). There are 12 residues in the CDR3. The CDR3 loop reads CSASRGLYEQFF.

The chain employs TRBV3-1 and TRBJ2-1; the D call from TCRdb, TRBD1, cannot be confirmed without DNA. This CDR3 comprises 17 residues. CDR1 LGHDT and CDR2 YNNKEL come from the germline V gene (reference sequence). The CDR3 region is CASSPPRGTPHSNEQFF.

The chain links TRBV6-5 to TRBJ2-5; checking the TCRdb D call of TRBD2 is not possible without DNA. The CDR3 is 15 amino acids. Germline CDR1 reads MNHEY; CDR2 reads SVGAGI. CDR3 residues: CASSSHRTGLKTQYF.

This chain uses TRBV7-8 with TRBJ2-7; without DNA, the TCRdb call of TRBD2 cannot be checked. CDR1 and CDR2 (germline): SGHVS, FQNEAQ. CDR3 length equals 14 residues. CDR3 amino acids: CASSPLAGSYEQYF.

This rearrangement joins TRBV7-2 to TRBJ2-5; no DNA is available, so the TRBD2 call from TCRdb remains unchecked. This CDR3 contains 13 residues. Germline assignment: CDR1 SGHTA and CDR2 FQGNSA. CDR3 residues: CASSLAGLLTQYF. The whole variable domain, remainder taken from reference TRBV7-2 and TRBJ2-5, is GAGVSQSPSNKVTEKGKDVELRCDPISGHTALYWYRQSLGQGLEFLIYFQGNSAPDKSGLPSDRFSAERTGGSVSTLTIQRTQQEDSAVYLCASSLAGLLTQYFGPGTRLLVL.

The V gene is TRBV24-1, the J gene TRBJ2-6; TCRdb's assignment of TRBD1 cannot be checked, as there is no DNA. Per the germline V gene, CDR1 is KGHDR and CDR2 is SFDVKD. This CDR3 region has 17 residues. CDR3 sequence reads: CATSPGTGFIGANVLTF.